These T cell receptor beta chains were read from a single sample in a study of cytomegalovirus exposure and HLA in healthy donors. Generated by immunoSEQ multiplex PCR, the TCRdb table keeps only in-frame clones and is missing some. This listing includes about 67,000 clones. What was sequenced was PBMCs. These receptors were obtained from a boy aged 5-17 years in good health and CMV-seronegative. The CDR3 runs from the conserved cysteine through the conserved F or W. Each record gives: CDR3 length, D gene, J gene, V gene, CDR3 protein, CDR3 DNA. The D gene is left open where the match is weak.

>15|-|TRBJ1-1|TRBV25-1
CASSEGGGIGGEAFF
TGTGCCAGCAGTGAAGGGGGAGGGATCGGCGGTGAAGCTTTCTTT
>16|TRBD1|TRBJ2-1|TRBV10-1
CASSEAGTGGWNEQFF
TGCGCCAGCAGTGAGGCCGGGACAGGGGGTTGGAATGAGCAGTTCTTC
>16|-|TRBJ1-1|TRBV11-2
CASSLEFGLRSTEAFF
TGTGCCAGCAGCTTAGAGTTTGGGCTACGAAGCACTGAAGCTTTCTTT
>17|TRBD2|TRBJ2-2|TRBV9
CASSVAGRGGPGGELFF
TGTGCCAGCAGCGTAGCAGGGCGGGGGGGCCCGGGCGGGGAGCTGTTTTTT
>19|TRBD2|TRBJ2-5|TRBV19
CASSQPGRTSGGAYETQYF
TGTGCCAGTAGCCAACCGGGAAGGACTAGCGGGGGGGCCTATGAGACCCAGTACTTC
>16|-|TRBJ1-2|TRBV6-5
CASSYDGRGGNYGYTF
TGTGCCAGCAGTTACGATGGGAGGGGAGGTAACTATGGCTACACCTTC
>14|-|TRBJ1-1|TRBV14
CASSRTQGDTEAFF
TGTGCCAGCAGCCGAACACAGGGAGACACTGAAGCTTTCTTT
>15|-|TRBJ1-6|TRBV4-1
CASSQESHENSPLHF
TGCGCCAGCAGCCAAGAATCCCACGAGAATTCACCCCTCCACTTT
>10|-|TRBJ2-3|TRBV6-1
CATERDTQYF
TGTGCCACCGAGAGAGATACGCAGTATTTT
>14|TRBD1|TRBJ1-2|TRBV7-9
CASSLVQGYDGYTF
TGTGCCAGCAGCTTAGTACAGGGGTACGATGGCTACACCTTC
>13|TRBD1|TRBJ1-1|TRBV5-1
CASSSQGDTEAFF
TGCGCCAGCAGCTCCCAGGGGGACACTGAAGCTTTCTTT
>14|TRBD2|TRBJ2-1|TRBV6-5
CASSLAGGPGEQFF
TGTGCCAGCAGTCTAGCGGGAGGGCCGGGGGAGCAGTTCTTC
>15|TRBD1|TRBJ1-5|TRBV30
CAWSGGQVEGQPQHF
TGTGCCTGGAGTGGGGGACAGGTTGAAGGTCAGCCCCAGCATTTT
>12|-|TRBJ2-2|TRBV6-1
CASTLAPGELFF
TGTGCCAGCACCTTAGCCCCCGGGGAGCTGTTTTTT
>13|TRBD1|TRBJ1-4|TRBV19
CASRDRDNEKLFF
TGTGCCAGCCGGGACAGGGATAATGAAAAACTGTTTTTT
>13|-|TRBJ1-5|TRBV6-1
CASSDRQDQPQHF
TGTGCCAGCAGTGATCGACAGGATCAGCCCCAGCATTTT